This T cell receptor beta chain was sequenced during a study of control samples from healthy donors and cancer patients. Measured with immunoSEQ multiplex PCR; TCRdb has only the in-frame clones, and not every one. The sample gives a few thousand clones, about four fifths of which show up once; 28% is in the top ten. This clone was seen only once. Input material: formalin-fixed, paraffin-embedded tissue. The origin of this receptor is a male donor with melanoma.

The CDR3 region is CASSLEKTSPSGSSYEQYF. In DNA, the CDR3 is TGTGCCAGCAGCTTGGAGAAGACCTCCCCTAGCGGGAGCTCCTACGAGCAGTACTTC. V gene TRBV11-3 combines with J gene TRBJ2-7; 10 bases are a match to TRBD2. This CDR3 comprises 19 residues. V lost 3 bases and J lost 0; bases outside the gene matches: 14. Per the germline V gene, CDR1 is SGHNT and CDR2 is YENEEA.